This T cell receptor beta chain was profiled in a study of blood T cell repertoires in COVID-19. About the study: Nucleic acid was either cDNA or gDNA, and it came from T cells, B-cell-depleted T cells, or PBMCs.

Method: immunoSEQ multiplex PCR; TCRdb's copy keeps in-frame clones and lacks some. Of about 180,000 clones listed, around 83% were seen once; the top ten hold approximately 6.2%. Clinical histories supplied by participants themselves formed the basis of cohort assignment. The recovered donors of Cohort 3 showed two negative PCRs, clearance, or symptom resolution. The germline V and J ends were trimmed by 6 bases and 3 bases, with 11 bases remaining between them. In germline, CDR1 is MDHEN, CDR2 SYDVKM. The CDR3 spans 14 residues. This receptor was taken from a man aged 35-49 years who had recovered from COVID-19. Source material: PBMCs or T cells enriched from blood (not recorded which). The chain uses TRBV28 and TRBJ2-2; a possible D gene is TRBD2 (7 bases). The CDR3 sequence is CASRIGGDTGELFF. For the CDR3, the DNA is TGTGCCAGCAGGATAGGGGGGGACACCGGGGAGCTGTTTTTT.